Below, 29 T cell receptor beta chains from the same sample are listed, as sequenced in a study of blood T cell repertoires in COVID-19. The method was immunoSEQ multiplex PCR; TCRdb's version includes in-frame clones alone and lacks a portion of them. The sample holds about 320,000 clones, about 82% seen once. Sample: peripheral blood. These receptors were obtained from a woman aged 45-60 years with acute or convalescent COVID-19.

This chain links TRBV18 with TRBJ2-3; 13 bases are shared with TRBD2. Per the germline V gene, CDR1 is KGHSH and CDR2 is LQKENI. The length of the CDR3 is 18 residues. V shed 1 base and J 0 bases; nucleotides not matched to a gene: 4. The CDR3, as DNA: TGTGCCAGCTCACCACTGGGACTAGCGGGGCTGAGCACAGATACGCAGTATTTT. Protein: CASSPLGLAGLSTDTQYF.

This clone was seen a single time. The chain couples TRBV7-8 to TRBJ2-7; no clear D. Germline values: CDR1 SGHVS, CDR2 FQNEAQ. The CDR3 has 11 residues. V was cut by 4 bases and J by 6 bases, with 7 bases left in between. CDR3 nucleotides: TGTGCCAGCAGCTCGAGTATCGAGCAGTACTTC. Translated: CASSSSIEQYF.

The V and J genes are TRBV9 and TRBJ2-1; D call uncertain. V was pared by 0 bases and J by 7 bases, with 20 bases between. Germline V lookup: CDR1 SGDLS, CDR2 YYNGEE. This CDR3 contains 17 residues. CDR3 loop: CASSVGTPRVGVNEQFF. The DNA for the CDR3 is TGTGCCAGCAGCGTAGGCACCCCTAGAGTTGGTGTGAATGAGCAGTTCTTC. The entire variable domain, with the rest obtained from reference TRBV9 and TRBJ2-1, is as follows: DSGVTQTPKHLITATGQRVTLRCSPRSGDLSVYWYQQSLDQGLQFLIQYYNGEERAKGNILERFSAQQFPDLHSELNLSSLELGDSALYFCASSVGTPRVGVNEQFFGPGTRLTVL.

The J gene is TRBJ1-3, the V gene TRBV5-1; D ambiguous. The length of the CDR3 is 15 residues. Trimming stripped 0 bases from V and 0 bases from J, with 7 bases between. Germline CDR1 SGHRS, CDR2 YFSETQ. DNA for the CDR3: TGCGCCAGCAGCTTGGAACCGGGCTCTGGAAACACCATATATTTT. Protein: CASSLEPGSGNTIYF.

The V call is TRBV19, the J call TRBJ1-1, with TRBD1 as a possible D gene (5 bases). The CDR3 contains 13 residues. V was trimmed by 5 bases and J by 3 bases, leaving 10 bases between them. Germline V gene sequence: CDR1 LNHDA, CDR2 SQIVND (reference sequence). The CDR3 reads CASSQGSDTEAFF. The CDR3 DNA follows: TGTGCCAGTAGTCAGGGCTCCGACACTGAAGCTTTCTTT.

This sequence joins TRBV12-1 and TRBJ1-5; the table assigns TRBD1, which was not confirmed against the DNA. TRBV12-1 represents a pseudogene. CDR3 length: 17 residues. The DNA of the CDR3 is TGTGCCAGCAGCCCACACGATGCAGGGAATAGCAATCAGCCCCAGCATTTT. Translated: CASSPHDAGNSNQPQHF.

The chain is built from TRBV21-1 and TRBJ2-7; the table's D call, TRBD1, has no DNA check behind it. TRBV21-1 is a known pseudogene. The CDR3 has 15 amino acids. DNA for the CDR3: TGTGCCAGCAGCAAAGGATTGGACAGTGCCTACGAGCAGTACTTC. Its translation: CASSKGLDSAYEQYF.

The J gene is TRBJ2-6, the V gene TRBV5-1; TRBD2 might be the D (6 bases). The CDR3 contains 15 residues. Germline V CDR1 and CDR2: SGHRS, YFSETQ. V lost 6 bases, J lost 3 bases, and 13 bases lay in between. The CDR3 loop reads CASMGGRYGANVLTF. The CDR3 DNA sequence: TGCGCCAGCATGGGGGGTAGGTATGGGGCCAACGTCCTGACTTTC.

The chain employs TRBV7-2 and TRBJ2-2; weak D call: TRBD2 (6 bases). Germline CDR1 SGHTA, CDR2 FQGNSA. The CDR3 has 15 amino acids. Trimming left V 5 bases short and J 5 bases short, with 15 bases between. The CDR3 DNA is TGTGCCAGCAGCCCTTGGGGAGGAGGTACCGGGGAGCTGTTTTTT. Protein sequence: CASSPWGGGTGELFF.

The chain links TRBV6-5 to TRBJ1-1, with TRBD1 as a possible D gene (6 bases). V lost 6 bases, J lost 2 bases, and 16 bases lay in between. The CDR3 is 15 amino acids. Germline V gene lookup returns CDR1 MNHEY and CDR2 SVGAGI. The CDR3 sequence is CASSAGGGVNTEAFF. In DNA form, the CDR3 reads TGTGCCAGCAGCGCGGGAGGGGGGGTCAACACTGAAGCTTTCTTT.

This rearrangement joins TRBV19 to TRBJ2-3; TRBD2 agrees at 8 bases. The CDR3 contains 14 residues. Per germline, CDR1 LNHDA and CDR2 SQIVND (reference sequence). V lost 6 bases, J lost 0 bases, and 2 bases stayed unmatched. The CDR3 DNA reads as TGTGCCAGTAGACTAGCGGCTAGCACAGATACGCAGTATTTT. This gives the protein CASRLAASTDTQYF.

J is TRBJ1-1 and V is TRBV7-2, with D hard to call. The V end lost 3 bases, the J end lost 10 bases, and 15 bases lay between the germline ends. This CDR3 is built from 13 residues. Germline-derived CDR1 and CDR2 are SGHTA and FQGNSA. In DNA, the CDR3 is TGTGCCAGCAGCTTTTTGGAGGGAGTGAGAGCTTTCTTT. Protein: CASSFLEGVRAFF.

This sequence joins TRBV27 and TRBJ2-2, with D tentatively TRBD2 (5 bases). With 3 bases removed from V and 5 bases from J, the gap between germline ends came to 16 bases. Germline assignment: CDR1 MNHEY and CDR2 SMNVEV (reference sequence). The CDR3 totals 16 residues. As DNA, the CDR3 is TGTGCCAGCAGTTTGAGAGGGCCGGCGTATACCGGGGAGCTGTTTTTT. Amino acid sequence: CASSLRGPAYTGELFF.

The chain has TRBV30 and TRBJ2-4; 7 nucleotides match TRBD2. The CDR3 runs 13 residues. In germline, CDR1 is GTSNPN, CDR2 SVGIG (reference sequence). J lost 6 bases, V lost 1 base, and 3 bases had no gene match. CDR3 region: CAWSGGSGNIQYF. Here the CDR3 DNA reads TGTGCCTGGAGTGGCGGGAGCGGAAACATTCAGTACTTC.

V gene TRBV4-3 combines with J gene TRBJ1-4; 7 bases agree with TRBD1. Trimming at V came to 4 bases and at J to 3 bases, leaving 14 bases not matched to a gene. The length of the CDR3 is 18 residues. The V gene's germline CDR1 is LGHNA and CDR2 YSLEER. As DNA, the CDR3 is TGCGCCAGCAGCCGGGGACAGCCGATTAGGGGGGCTAATGAAAAACTGTTTTTT. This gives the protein CASSRGQPIRGANEKLFF.

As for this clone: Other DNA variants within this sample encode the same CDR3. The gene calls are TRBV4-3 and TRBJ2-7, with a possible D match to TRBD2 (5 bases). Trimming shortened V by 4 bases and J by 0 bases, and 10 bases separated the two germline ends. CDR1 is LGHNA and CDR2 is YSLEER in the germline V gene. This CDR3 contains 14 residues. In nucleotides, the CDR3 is TGCGCCAGCAGCCGGACGGGATCCTCCTACGAGCAGTACTTC. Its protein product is CASSRTGSSYEQYF.

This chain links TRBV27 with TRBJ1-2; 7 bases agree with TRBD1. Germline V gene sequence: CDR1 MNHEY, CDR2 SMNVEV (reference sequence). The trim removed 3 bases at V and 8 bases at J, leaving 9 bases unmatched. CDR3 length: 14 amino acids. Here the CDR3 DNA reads TGTGCCAGCAGTTTTTTGGACAGGACAGGAGGCTACACCTTC. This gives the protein CASSFLDRTGGYTF.

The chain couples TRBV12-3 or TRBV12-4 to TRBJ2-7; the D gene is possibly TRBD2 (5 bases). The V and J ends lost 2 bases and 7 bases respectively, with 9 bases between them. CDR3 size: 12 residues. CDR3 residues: CASSLFGEEQYF. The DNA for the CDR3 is TGTGCCAGCAGTTTATTCGGGGAAGAGCAGTACTTC.

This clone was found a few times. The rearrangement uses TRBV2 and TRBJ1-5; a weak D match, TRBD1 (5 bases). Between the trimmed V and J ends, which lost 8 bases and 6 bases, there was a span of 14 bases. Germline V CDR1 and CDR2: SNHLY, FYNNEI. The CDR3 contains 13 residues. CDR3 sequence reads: CASRNGGGQPQHF. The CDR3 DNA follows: TGTGCCAGCCGGAACGGGGGAGGTCAGCCCCAGCATTTT.

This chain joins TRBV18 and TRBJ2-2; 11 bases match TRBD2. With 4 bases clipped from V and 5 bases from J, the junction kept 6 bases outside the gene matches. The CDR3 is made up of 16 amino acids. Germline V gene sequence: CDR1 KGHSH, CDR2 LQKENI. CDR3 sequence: CASSLGTSGKTGELFF. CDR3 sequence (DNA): TGTGCCAGCTCACTAGGGACTAGCGGCAAGACCGGGGAGCTGTTTTTT.

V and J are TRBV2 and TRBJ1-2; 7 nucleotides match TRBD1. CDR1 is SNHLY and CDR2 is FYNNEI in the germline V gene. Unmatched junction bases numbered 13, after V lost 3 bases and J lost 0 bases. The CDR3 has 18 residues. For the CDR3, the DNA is TGTGCCAGCAGTGACGGAACAGGGGCCCTTTACGCTAACTATGGCTACACCTTC. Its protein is CASSDGTGALYANYGYTF.

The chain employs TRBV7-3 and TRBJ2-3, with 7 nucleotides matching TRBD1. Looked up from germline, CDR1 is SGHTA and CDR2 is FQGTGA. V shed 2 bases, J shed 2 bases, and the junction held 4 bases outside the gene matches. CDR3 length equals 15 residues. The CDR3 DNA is TGTGCCAGCAGCTTAGTGGGGACAGCCACAGATACGCAGTATTTT. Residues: CASSLVGTATDTQYF.

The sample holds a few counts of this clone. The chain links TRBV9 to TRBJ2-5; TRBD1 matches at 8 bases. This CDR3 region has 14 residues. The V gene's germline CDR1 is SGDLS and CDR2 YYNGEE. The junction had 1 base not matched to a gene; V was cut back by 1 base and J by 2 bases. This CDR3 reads CASSVNRGQETQYF. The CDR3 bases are TGTGCCAGCAGCGTAAACAGGGGGCAAGAGACCCAGTACTTC.

The CDR3 spells CASSPLRDRGHEQYF. CDR3 sequence (DNA): TGTGCCAGCTCACCACTACGGGACAGGGGCCACGAGCAGTACTTC. This rearrangement joins TRBV18 to TRBJ2-7; the match to TRBD1 covers 10 bases. Per germline, CDR1 KGHSH and CDR2 LQKENI. V trimming: 1 base; J trimming: 5 bases; junction bases outside the gene matches: 5. This CDR3 region has 15 residues.

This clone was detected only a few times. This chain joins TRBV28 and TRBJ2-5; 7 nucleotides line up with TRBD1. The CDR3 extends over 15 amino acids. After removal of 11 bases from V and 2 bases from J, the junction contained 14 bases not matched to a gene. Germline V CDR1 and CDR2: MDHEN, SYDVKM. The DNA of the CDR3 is TGTGCCCTTGGAGGCCGGGACAGAATTCAAGAGACCCAGTACTTC. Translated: CALGGRDRIQETQYF.

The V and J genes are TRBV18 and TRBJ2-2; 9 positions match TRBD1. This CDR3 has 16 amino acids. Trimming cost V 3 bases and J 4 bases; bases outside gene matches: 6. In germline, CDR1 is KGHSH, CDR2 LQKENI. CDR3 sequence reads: CASSPTGGSTTGELFF. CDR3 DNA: TGTGCCAGCTCACCGACAGGGGGTAGTACCACCGGGGAGCTGTTTTTT.

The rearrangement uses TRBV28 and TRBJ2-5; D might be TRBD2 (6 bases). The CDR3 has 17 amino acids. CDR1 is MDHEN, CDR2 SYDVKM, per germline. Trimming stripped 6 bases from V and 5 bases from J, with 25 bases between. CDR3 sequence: CASRSHGLAGWLETQYF. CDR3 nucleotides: TGTGCCAGCAGATCTCATGGGCTGGCGGGATGGTTGGAGACCCAGTACTTC.

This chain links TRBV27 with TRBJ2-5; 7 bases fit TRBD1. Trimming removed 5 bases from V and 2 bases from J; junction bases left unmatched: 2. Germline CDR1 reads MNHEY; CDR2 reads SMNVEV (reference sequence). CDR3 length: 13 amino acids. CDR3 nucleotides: TGTGCCAGCAGTGGGACAGTACAAGAGACCCAGTACTTC. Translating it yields CASSGTVQETQYF.

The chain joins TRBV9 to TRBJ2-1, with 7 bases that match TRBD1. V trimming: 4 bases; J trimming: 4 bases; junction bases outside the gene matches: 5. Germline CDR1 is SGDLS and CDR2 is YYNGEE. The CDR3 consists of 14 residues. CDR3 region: CASSRGQPYNEQFF. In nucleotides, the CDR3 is TGTGCCAGCAGCCGGGGACAGCCGTACAATGAGCAGTTCTTC.